These T cell receptor beta chains were read from a single sample in a study of identical twins. TCRdb itself ran the 5' RACE reads through MiXCR, one entry per CDR3 protein. The table records approximately 700,000 distinct CDR3 sequences, roughly 6.2% of them present only once. The material sequenced was naive T cells sorted from blood. These receptor sequences come from a young man in good health. Each CDR3 is given with its conserved first and last residue. The D gene is left open where the match is weak. A row's size may be missing; if present it is once, few, many or a size class.

v_gene,j_gene,abundance,d_gene,CDR3nt,CDR3aa
TRBV24-1,TRBJ2-1,many,TRBD2,TGTGCCGTAACTAGCGGCACGTACAATGAGCAGTTCTTC,CAVTSGTYNEQFF
TRBV5-6,TRBJ2-1,.,TRBD1,TGTGCCAGCAGCTTGAATCCAGGGGGCGTGGGCAATGAGCAGTTCTTC,CASSLNPGGVGNEQFF
TRBV6-2/TRBV6-3,TRBJ2-3,few,.,TGTGCCAGCAGTTACAGGGTCTTCACAGATACGCAGTATTTT,CASSYRVFTDTQYF
TRBV20-1,TRBJ2-1,many,TRBD1,TGCAGTGCTAGGAAAGACAGGGGCTATGAGCAGTTCTTC,CSARKDRGYEQFF
TRBV4-3,TRBJ2-7,many,.,TGCGCCAGCAGCCAAGATATGGGGAAGGTCTACGAGCAGTACTTC,CASSQDMGKVYEQYF
TRBV19,TRBJ1-1,.,.,TGTGCCAGTAGTATTCGGCAGACAAAGGGGGCTTTCTTT,CASSIRQTKGAFF
TRBV29-1,TRBJ2-1,many,.,TGCAGCGTTGATTCCAGACAAGACTACAATGAGCAGTTCTTC,CSVDSRQDYNEQFF
TRBV5-1,TRBJ1-1,few,.,TGCGCCAGCAGCTTGGCTACAGGTTACGAAGCTTTCTTT,CASSLATGYEAFF
TRBV7-9,TRBJ2-3,many,.,TGTGCCAGCTCCCCTACGCAGTATTTT,CASSPTQYF
TRBV6-2/TRBV6-3,TRBJ2-1,few,.,TGTGCCAGCAGCCACGGGGCGACGACAACCTACAATGAGCAGTTCTTC,CASSHGATTTYNEQFF
TRBV7-2,TRBJ2-2,few,.,TGTGCCACCGAAGGGACTTGGTACACCGGGGAGCTGTTTTTT,CATEGTWYTGELFF
TRBV7-3,TRBJ2-1,.,TRBD2,TGTGCCAGCAGCTTAGATCCAGCGGGACCCAATGAGAAGCAGTTCTTC,CASSLDPAGPNEKQFF
TRBV4-1,TRBJ2-1,many,.,TGCGCCAGCAGCCAATCCCCGGGGAATGAGCAGTTCTTC,CASSQSPGNEQFF
TRBV20-1,TRBJ2-1,few,.,TGCAGTGCTAGACTGACTAACTACAATGAGCAGTTCTTC,CSARLTNYNEQFF
TRBV12-3/TRBV12-4,TRBJ2-7,.,TRBD2,TGTGCCAGCGGGCTAATAGCGGGAGTTTGGTCCGAGCAGTACTTC,CASGLIAGVWSEQYF
TRBV29-1,TRBJ1-2,many,.,TGCAGCGTTGATGGGGTTGATGGCTACACCTTC,CSVDGVDGYTF
TRBV10-3,TRBJ2-5,many,.,TGTGCCTCACGAGGCAGTGAAGAGACCCAGTACTTC,CASRGSEETQYF
TRBV11-3,TRBJ2-3,few,.,TGTGCCAGCAGCTTACAAGACAGCCCAACCCTTACGCAGTATTTT,CASSLQDSPTLTQYF
TRBV12-3/TRBV12-4,TRBJ2-1,many,.,TGTGCCAGCAGCCAAGACAGGCTGGGATTTCGGTTCTTC,CASSQDRLGFRFF